The T cell receptor beta chain under discussion was sequenced for a study of control samples from healthy donors and cancer patients. The CDR3 sequence is 14 residues long. The V gene end was trimmed by 6 bases and the J gene end by 6 bases; junction bases not matched to a gene: 6. Per the germline V gene, CDR1 is MDHEN and CDR2 is SYDVKM. Sequencing used immunoSEQ multiplex PCR; TCRdb keeps in-frame clones, though not all of them. The data show 170,000 or so clones, more than 85% seen once. This receptor was taken from a middle-aged woman in good health. This chain uses TRBV28 with TRBJ1-1; TRBD1 agrees at 11 bases. The sequenced material came from blood. CDR3 nucleotide sequence: TGTGCCAGCAGGCGGACAGGGGGCAGAGCTGAAGCTTTCTTT. Protein sequence: CASRRTGGRAEAFF.